The 27 T cell receptor beta chains presented below share a single source sample, sequenced in a study of shared clonotypes between healthy human individuals. Profiled with immunoSEQ multiplex PCR; TCRdb holds only in-frame clones, not every one. The table records around 2,000,000 clones, about 93% of them present only once. Naive CD8 cells comprised CD45RO-negative, CCR7-positively selected cells, excluding terminally differentiated effector memory CD45RA+ cells. Sequencing was done on a sample of naive CD8+ T cells from PBMCs. These receptors came from a man aged 18 to 30 in good health. Some clones in this sample may be carry-over from other donors' samples.

The chain carries TRBV19 and TRBJ2-1; 13 bases align to TRBD2. The J segment lost 8 bases and the V segment lost 7 bases, leaving 26 bases of the junction unmatched. Germline V gene sequence: CDR1 LNHDA, CDR2 SQIVND (reference sequence). This CDR3 has 21 residues. The CDR3 DNA reads TGTGCCAGTACCTCTACCCCTGGACTAGCGGGAGACATCATCACCGTTTATGAGCAGTTCTTC. Encoded protein: CASTSTPGLAGDIITVYEQFF.

The chain combines TRBV10-3 with TRBJ1-5, with D maybe TRBD1 (5 bases). CDR3 length: 15 residues. The germline V and J ends were trimmed by 4 bases and 2 bases, with 12 bases remaining between them. In germline, CDR1 is ENHRY, CDR2 SYGVKD. The CDR3 loop reads CAISAYGQGNQPQHF. The DNA for the CDR3 is TGTGCCATCAGTGCCTACGGACAAGGCAATCAGCCCCAGCATTTT.

The V and J genes are TRBV28 and TRBJ2-7; tentatively, D is TRBD1 or TRBD2 (6 bases each). The germline V gene encodes CDR1 MDHEN and CDR2 SYDVKM. This CDR3 contains 15 residues. The V and J ends lost 6 bases and 1 base respectively, with 16 bases between them. The CDR3 sequence: CASRDYREDSYEQYF. The CDR3 DNA sequence: TGTGCCAGCAGGGACTACAGGGAGGATTCCTACGAGCAGTACTTC.

J is TRBJ2-2 and V is TRBV7-9; 9 nucleotides line up with TRBD2. V trimming: 5 bases; J trimming: 4 bases; junction bases outside the gene matches: 8. Germline CDR1 and CDR2: SEHNR and FQNEAQ (reference sequence). The CDR3 runs 16 residues. The CDR3 coding sequence is TGTGCCAGCAGCCCCCCAGTGACTAGCGGCACCGGGGAGCTGTTTTTT. It codes for CASSPPVTSGTGELFF.

This rearrangement joins TRBV15 to TRBJ2-3; D gene unclear. Trimming pared 1 base from V and 0 bases from J, leaving 8 bases between. Germline-derived CDR1 and CDR2 are LNHNV and YYDKDF (reference sequence). The CDR3 has 15 residues. The CDR3 sequence: CATSRGKSSTDTQYF. CDR3 nucleotide sequence: TGTGCCACCAGCAGAGGCAAGTCTAGCACAGATACGCAGTATTTT. The full variable domain, with the rest looked up from reference TRBV15 and TRBJ2-3, is DAMVIQNPRYQVTQFGKPVTLSCSQTLNHNVMYWYQQKSSQAPKLLFHYYDKDFNNEADTPDNFQSRRPNTSFCFLDIRSPGLGDTAMYLCATSRGKSSTDTQYFGPGTRLTVL.

The chain employs TRBV27 and TRBJ2-1; tentative D call: TRBD2 (6 bases). The CDR3 runs to 15 residues. Germline CDR1 is MNHEY and CDR2 is SMNVEV (reference sequence). V was cut by 6 bases and J by 0 bases, with 12 bases left in between. In nucleotides, the CDR3 is TGTGCCAGCAGCCTAGAGCGGGCCTCCTACAATGAGCAGTTCTTC. This codes for CASSLERASYNEQFF.

The V call is TRBV15, the J call TRBJ2-1; 8 bases are shared with TRBD2. The germline CDR1 and CDR2 sequences are LNHNV and YYDKDF (reference sequence). The CDR3 is 15 amino acids. After removal of 3 bases from V and 6 bases from J, the junction contained 7 bases not matched to a gene. CDR3 nucleotides: TGTGCCACCAGCAGGACGATAAGCGGGAGCAATGAGCAGTTCTTC. Protein product: CATSRTISGSNEQFF. The full variable domain, its missing parts supplied by reference TRBV15 and TRBJ2-1, is DAMVIQNPRYQVTQFGKPVTLSCSQTLNHNVMYWYQQKSSQAPKLLFHYYDKDFNNEADTPDNFQSRRPNTSFCFLDIRSPGLGDTAMYLCATSRTISGSNEQFFGPGTRLTVL.

As to this clone: The sample has other DNA sequences that encode this CDR3 too. This rearrangement joins TRBV6-5 to TRBJ2-6; no reliable D call. The CDR3 is 15 amino acids. Germline V gene data show CDR1 as MNHEY and CDR2 as SVGAGI. With 2 bases removed from V and 0 bases from J, the gap between germline ends came to 5 bases. The CDR3 loop is CASSYRSSGANVLTF. CDR3 DNA sequence: TGTGCCAGCAGTTACAGGAGCTCTGGGGCCAACGTCCTGACTTTC.

The V and J genes are TRBV25-1 and TRBJ1-5, with 7 positions matching TRBD1. J was trimmed by 4 bases and V by 1 base; bases with no gene match: 10. This CDR3 has 17 residues. Germline values: CDR1 MGHDK, CDR2 SYGVNS. The CDR3 spells CASSEFRQGGDNQPQHF. CDR3 bases: TGTGCCAGCAGTGAATTTCGACAGGGCGGGGATAATCAGCCCCAGCATTTT. The full variable domain, its missing parts supplied by reference TRBV25-1 and TRBJ1-5, is EADIYQTPRYLVIGTGKKITLECSQTMGHDKMYWYQQDPGMELHLIHYSYGVNSTEKGDLSSESTVSRIRTEHFPLTLESARPSHTSQYLCASSEFRQGGDNQPQHFGDGTRLSIL.

This CDR3 is CSVLSGSGELFF. In DNA form, the CDR3 reads TGCAGCGTTCTATCAGGGTCCGGGGAGCTGTTTTTT. This chain connects TRBV29-1 to TRBJ2-2; tentatively, D is TRBD1 (5 bases). CDR3 length equals 12 residues. CDR1 SQVTM and CDR2 ANQGSEA come from the germline V gene. V gave up 5 bases and J gave up 6 bases, with 10 bases separating them.

The V gene is TRBV5-1, the J gene TRBJ2-1; 15 nucleotides agree with TRBD2. Germline V gives CDR1 SGHRS, CDR2 YFSETQ. This CDR3 is 16 amino acids long. Trimming took 4 bases from V and 8 from J; bases not matched to a gene: 7. As DNA, the CDR3 is TGCGCCAGCAGCCTTGGACTAGCGGGAGGGCCCGATGAGCAGTTCTTC. This translates into CASSLGLAGGPDEQFF.

This clone showed up just a few times. The sample carries other DNA sequences with the same CDR3. J is TRBJ1-4 and V is TRBV6-5; D might be TRBD1 (5 bases). Per the germline V gene, CDR1 is MNHEY and CDR2 is SVGAGI. Trimming stripped 2 bases from V and 2 bases from J, with 6 bases between. This CDR3 is built from 14 residues. CDR3 nucleotides: TGTGCCAGCAGTTACGGGGGGACTAATGAAAAACTGTTTTTT. As protein: CASSYGGTNEKLFF.

This chain joins TRBV18 and TRBJ2-1; 7 bases line up with TRBD2. Looked up from germline, CDR1 is KGHSH and CDR2 is LQKENI. V lost 0 bases, J lost 5 bases, and 10 bases stayed unmatched. The CDR3 has 17 residues. The CDR3 bases are TGTGCCAGCTCACCACCGGAAGGGACTAATCCCGACAATGAGCAGTTCTTC. It codes for CASSPPEGTNPDNEQFF.

The chain combines TRBV7-9 with TRBJ1-2; no reliable D call. V was cut by 2 bases and J by 4 bases, with 8 bases left in between. The CDR3 has 13 residues. The germline V gene has CDR1 SEHNR and CDR2 FQNEAQ (reference sequence). In nucleotides, the CDR3 is TGTGCCAGCAGCTTACAGGAATCCTATGGCTACACCTTC. Translated, it gives CASSLQESYGYTF.

The V gene is TRBV9, the J gene TRBJ2-1, with no clear D. The CDR3 is 14 residues long. Germline CDR1 reads SGDLS; CDR2 reads YYNGEE. Trimming left V 3 bases short and J 2 bases short, with 9 bases between. The CDR3 sequence: CASSAVSAYNEQFF. The CDR3 DNA reads as TGTGCCAGCAGCGCCGTATCAGCCTACAATGAGCAGTTCTTC.

The gene calls are TRBV28 and TRBJ1-2, with 7 bases identical to TRBD1. This CDR3 is 14 amino acids long. Trimming at V came to 10 bases and at J to 1 base, leaving 9 bases not matched to a gene. The germline V gene encodes CDR1 MDHEN and CDR2 SYDVKM. DNA for the CDR3: TGTGCCACCGCGCCCACAGGGGTTAACTATGGCTACACCTTC. Its translation: CATAPTGVNYGYTF.

This clone was seen once. V usage is TRBV2 and J usage is TRBJ2-1, with D perhaps matching TRBD1 (7 bases). V lost 7 bases to trimming and J lost 7 bases, with 17 bases between them. Germline assignment: CDR1 SNHLY and CDR2 FYNNEI. This CDR3 is built from 14 residues. CDR3: CASTPASGGNEQFF. The CDR3 nucleotides are TGTGCCAGCACTCCGGCTTCAGGGGGGAATGAGCAGTTCTTC.

The chain uses TRBV4-3 and TRBJ2-7; the D gene is possibly TRBD2 (7 bases). V was trimmed by 0 bases and J by 1 base, leaving 16 bases between them. This CDR3 is built from 17 residues. Germline V gives CDR1 LGHNA, CDR2 YSLEER. The DNA for the CDR3 is TGCGCCAGCAGCCAAGACCGCCGGGGGGCGAATTCCTACGAGCAGTACTTC. This codes for CASSQDRRGANSYEQYF.

The rearrangement uses TRBV5-8 and TRBJ2-7; tentative D call: TRBD2 (6 bases). The CDR3 has 13 residues. The ends were cut back, 4 bases at V and 12 bases at J, with 20 bases in the middle. From germline, CDR1 is SGHTS and CDR2 YDEGEE. Written as DNA, the CDR3 is TGTGCCAGCAGCGTGGTTGTGTCGGGGGATCTGTACTTC. It yields the protein CASSVVVSGDLYF.

The chain links TRBV5-4 to TRBJ2-5; 9 bases are shared with TRBD2. This CDR3 spans 15 amino acids. Germline V gene data show CDR1 as SGHNT and CDR2 as YYREEE (reference sequence). With 2 bases clipped from V and 5 bases from J, the junction kept 7 bases outside the gene matches. CDR3 sequence reads: CASSLGSGGWETQYF. CDR3 bases: TGTGCCAGCAGCTTAGGTAGCGGGGGCTGGGAGACCCAGTACTTC.

The chain combines TRBV11-2 with TRBJ2-7; D is ambiguous. Trimming left V 3 bases short and J 1 base short, with 7 bases between. Germline lookup yields CDR1 SGHAT and CDR2 FQNNGV. The CDR3 sequence is 13 residues long. Here the CDR3 reads CASSFLPSYEQYF. CDR3 sequence (DNA): TGTGCCAGCAGCTTCCTACCTTCCTACGAGCAGTACTTC.

V and J are TRBV9 and TRBJ2-1; 9 bases map to TRBD2. V lost 0 bases and J lost 4; bases outside the gene matches: 5. The germline gives CDR1 SGDLS, CDR2 YYNGEE. This CDR3 region has 16 residues. This chain's CDR3 is CASSVGAGGAYNEQFF. The CDR3 DNA follows: TGTGCCAGCAGCGTAGGGGCGGGAGGGGCTTACAATGAGCAGTTCTTC.

The rearrangement joins TRBV7-6 to TRBJ2-7; D not certain. Germline CDR1 is SGHVS and CDR2 is FNYEAQ. Trimming shortened V by 1 base and J by 1 base, and 14 bases separated the two germline ends. This CDR3 region has 16 residues. The CDR3: CASSLGAQLVSYEQYF. CDR3 bases: TGTGCCAGCAGCTTAGGGGCGCAGCTAGTGTCCTACGAGCAGTACTTC. The full variable domain, completed using reference TRBV7-6 and TRBJ2-7, is GAGVSQSPRYKVTKRGQDVALRCDPISGHVSLYWYRQALGQGPEFLTYFNYEAQQDKSGLPNDRFSAERPEGSISTLTIQRTEQRDSAMYRCASSLGAQLVSYEQYFGPGTRLTVT.

This chain uses TRBV7-9 with TRBJ1-2; D is ambiguous. This CDR3 region has 15 residues. V was trimmed by 1 base and J by 6 bases, leaving 15 bases between them. Germline V CDR1 and CDR2: SEHNR, FQNEAQ (reference sequence). CDR3 coding DNA: TGTGCCAGCAGCTTAGTTGGGGAAGGATGGGATGGCTACACCTTC. Encoded protein: CASSLVGEGWDGYTF.

The chain employs TRBV7-6 and TRBJ2-3; unclear D gene. The CDR3 runs 14 residues. The germline V gene encodes CDR1 SGHVS and CDR2 FNYEAQ. V was pared by 2 bases and J by 1 base, with 7 bases between. CDR3 sequence: CASSLFGGTDTQYF. The CDR3 nucleotides read TGTGCCAGCAGCTTATTTGGGGGCACAGATACGCAGTATTTT. The full variable domain, its missing parts supplied by reference TRBV7-6 and TRBJ2-3, is GAGVSQSPRYKVTKRGQDVALRCDPISGHVSLYWYRQALGQGPEFLTYFNYEAQQDKSGLPNDRFSAERPEGSISTLTIQRTEQRDSAMYRCASSLFGGTDTQYFGPGTRLTVL.

The J gene is TRBJ1-5, the V gene TRBV28, with D unclear. With 4 bases removed from V and 8 bases from J, the gap between germline ends came to 15 bases. The germline V gene encodes CDR1 MDHEN and CDR2 SYDVKM. The CDR3 totals 14 residues. The DNA of the CDR3 is TGTGCCAGCAGTTCGGCAACGTGGCTAGAGCCCCAGCATTTT. Protein product: CASSSATWLEPQHF.

V gene TRBV10-2 combines with J gene TRBJ1-2; tentatively, D is TRBD1 (5 bases). This CDR3 comprises 14 residues. V was pared by 8 bases and J by 6 bases, with 19 bases between. The germline V gene has CDR1 WSHSY and CDR2 SAAADI. The CDR3 DNA sequence: TGCGCCAGCGGGGGGGTTTTGTCTCTCCATGGCTACACCTTC. It encodes CASGGVLSLHGYTF.